This TCR beta chain was identified during a study of blood T cells in healthy people across ages. It was with a sample-barcoded 5' primer and a J-beta primer mix that a second PCR of about 6 to 11 cycles was run. TCRdb re-called the 5' RACE reads with MiXCR, one entry per CDR3 protein. The data hold hundreds of thousands of distinct CDR3 sequences, with roughly 48% observed a single time. For this clonotype: What it recognizes is unknown. One junction end does not reproduce the germline sequence, and a read error may be involved.

Overall study findings and caveats: Naive CD4+ cell counts and diversity both ran higher in long-lived than in aged donors.

The CDR3 loop spans 16 amino acids. The V gene's germline CDR1 is SEHNR and CDR2 FQNEAQ (reference sequence). This receptor was obtained from a man aged 80 or over in good health. The sequencing input was blood. This chain connects TRBV7-9 to TRBJ2-6; D is possibly TRBD2 (5 bases). The CDR3 coding sequence is TGTGCCAACAGCCCCGGAAGAGGGTCTGTTGTCAACGTCCTGACTTTC. This encodes CANSPGRGSVVNVLTF.